Presented here are 8 T cell receptor beta chains from one specimen sequenced in a study of blood T cell repertoires in COVID-19. Produced via immunoSEQ multiplex PCR; TCRdb's table is partial and in-frame only. The table shows tens of thousands of clones, with around 79% occurring only once. Material: peripheral blood. The source is a woman in her 70s with acute or convalescent COVID-19.

The chain joins TRBV7-2 to TRBJ2-5; D possibly corresponds to TRBD1 (5 bases). V lost 6 bases and J lost 2, with 13 bases in between. The CDR3 loop spans 14 amino acids. Germline V gives CDR1 SGHTA, CDR2 FQGNSA. The CDR3 DNA sequence: TGTGCCAGCAGTTTTGGACACTTACAAGAGACCCAGTACTTC. Encoded protein: CASSFGHLQETQYF.

The rearrangement uses TRBV5-4 and TRBJ2-5; 8 bases map to TRBD1. CDR3 length: 14 residues. Looked up from germline, CDR1 is SGHNT and CDR2 is YYREEE (reference sequence). J was trimmed by 3 bases and V by 4 bases; bases with no gene match: 5. The CDR3 DNA reads as TGTGCCAGCAGCCCAGGGACAGGCAAAGAGACCCAGTACTTC. This translates into CASSPGTGKETQYF.

This clone was detected a few times. This rearrangement joins TRBV28 to TRBJ1-2; 7 bases agree with TRBD1. Germline CDR1 is MDHEN and CDR2 is SYDVKM. The CDR3 covers 12 residues. With 7 bases clipped from V and 8 bases from J, the junction kept 7 bases outside the gene matches. The CDR3 loop reads CASTEGARGYTF. The CDR3 DNA reads TGTGCCAGCACCGAGGGGGCGAGGGGCTACACCTTC.

The V call is TRBV28, the J call TRBJ1-2; 7 nucleotides align to TRBD1. Germline V gives CDR1 MDHEN, CDR2 SYDVKM. The CDR3 loop spans 14 amino acids. J gave up 1 base and V 9 bases, and 8 bases lay outside the gene matches. Here the CDR3 reads CASTGATFNYGYTF. In DNA, the CDR3 is TGTGCCAGTACAGGGGCCACCTTTAACTATGGCTACACCTTC.

This chain uses TRBV5-1 with TRBJ2-5; D call uncertain. CDR3 length: 15 residues. Germline CDR1 reads SGHRS; CDR2 reads YFSETQ. V lost 0 bases and J 5 bases, leaving 14 bases between the germline ends. As DNA, the CDR3 is TGCGCCAGCAGCTTGGCCGGAAGCGAGTGGGAGACCCAGTACTTC. Its protein is CASSLAGSEWETQYF.

This chain joins TRBV7-6 and TRBJ2-7, with 10 nucleotides matching TRBD1. The length of the CDR3 is 19 residues. Germline-derived CDR1 and CDR2 are SGHVS and FNYEAQ. V shed 5 bases, J shed 0 bases, and the junction held 16 bases outside the gene matches. CDR3 coding DNA: TGTGCCAGCAGCGTGCCCTCGACAGGGGGCGCAGGTGTCTCCTACGAGCAGTACTTC. As protein: CASSVPSTGGAGVSYEQYF.

The chain links TRBV9 to TRBJ2-2; 7 nucleotides match TRBD1. V shed 0 bases and J 7 bases; nucleotides not matched to a gene: 6. The CDR3 runs to 15 residues. The germline gives CDR1 SGDLS, CDR2 YYNGEE. The CDR3 sequence: CASSVEGGRNGELFF. The CDR3, as DNA: TGTGCCAGCAGCGTAGAAGGGGGCAGGAACGGGGAGCTGTTTTTT. Together with reference TRBV9 and TRBJ2-2, the CDR3 gives the full variable domain: DSGVTQTPKHLITATGQRVTLRCSPRSGDLSVYWYQQSLDQGLQFLIQYYNGEERAKGNILERFSAQQFPDLHSELNLSSLELGDSALYFCASSVEGGRNGELFFGEGSRLTVL.

The rearrangement uses TRBV6-5 and TRBJ2-2, with D possibly matching TRBD2 (6 bases). The CDR3 loop spans 15 amino acids. The germline V gene encodes CDR1 MNHEY and CDR2 SVGAGI. Trimming shortened V by 7 bases and J by 5 bases, and 17 bases separated the two germline ends. The CDR3 sequence: CASTEGRSSTGELFF. In nucleotides, the CDR3 is TGTGCCAGCACCGAGGGGAGGTCCTCGACCGGGGAGCTGTTTTTT.